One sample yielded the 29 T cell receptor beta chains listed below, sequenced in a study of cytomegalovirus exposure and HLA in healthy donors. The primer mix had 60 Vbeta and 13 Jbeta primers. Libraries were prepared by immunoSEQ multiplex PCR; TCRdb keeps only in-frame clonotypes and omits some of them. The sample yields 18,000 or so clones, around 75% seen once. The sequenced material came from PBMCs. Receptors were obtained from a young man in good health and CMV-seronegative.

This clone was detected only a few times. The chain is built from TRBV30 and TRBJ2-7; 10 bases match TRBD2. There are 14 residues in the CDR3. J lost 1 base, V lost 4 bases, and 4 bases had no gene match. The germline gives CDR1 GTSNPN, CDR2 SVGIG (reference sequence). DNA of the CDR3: TGTGCCTGGACTGGGACTAGCGCTTCCTACGAGCAGTACTTC. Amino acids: CAWTGTSASYEQYF.

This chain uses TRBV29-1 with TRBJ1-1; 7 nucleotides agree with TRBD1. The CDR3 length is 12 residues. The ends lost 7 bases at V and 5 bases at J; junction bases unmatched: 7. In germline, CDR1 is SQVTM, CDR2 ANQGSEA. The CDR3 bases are TGCAGCGGGACAGGAGGGGGGACTGAAGCTTTCTTT. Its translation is CSGTGGGTEAFF.

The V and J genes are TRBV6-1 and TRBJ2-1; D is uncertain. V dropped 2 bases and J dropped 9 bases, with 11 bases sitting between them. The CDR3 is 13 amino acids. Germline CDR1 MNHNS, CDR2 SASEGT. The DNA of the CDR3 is TGTGCCAGCAGTGAAAGACCGGCAGGTGAGCAGTTCTTC. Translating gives CASSERPAGEQFF.

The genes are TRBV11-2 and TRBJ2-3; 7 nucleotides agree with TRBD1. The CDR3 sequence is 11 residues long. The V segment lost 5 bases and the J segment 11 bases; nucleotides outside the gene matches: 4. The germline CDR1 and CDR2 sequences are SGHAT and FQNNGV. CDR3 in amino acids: CASSRDSVQYF. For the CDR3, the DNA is TGTGCCAGCAGCCGGGACAGTGTGCAGTATTTT. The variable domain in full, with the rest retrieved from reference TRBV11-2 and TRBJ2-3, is EAGVAQSPRYKIIEKRQSVAFWCNPISGHATLYWYQQILGQGPKLLIQFQNNGVVDDSQLPKDRFSAERLKGVDSTLKIQPAKLEDSAVYLCASSRDSVQYFGPGTRLTVL.

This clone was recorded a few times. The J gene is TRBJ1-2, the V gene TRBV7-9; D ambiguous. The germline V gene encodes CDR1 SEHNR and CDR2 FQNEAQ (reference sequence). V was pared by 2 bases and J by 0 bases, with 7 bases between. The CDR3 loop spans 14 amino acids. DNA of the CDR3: TGTGCCAGCAGCTTAAATCCAGCTAACTATGGCTACACCTTC. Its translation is CASSLNPANYGYTF. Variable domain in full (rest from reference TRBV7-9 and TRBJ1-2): DTGVSQNPRHKITKRGQNVTFRCDPISEHNRLYWYRQTLGQGPEFLTYFQNEAQLEKSRLLSDRFSAERPKGSFSTLEIQRTEQGDSAMYLCASSLNPANYGYTFGSGTRLTVV.

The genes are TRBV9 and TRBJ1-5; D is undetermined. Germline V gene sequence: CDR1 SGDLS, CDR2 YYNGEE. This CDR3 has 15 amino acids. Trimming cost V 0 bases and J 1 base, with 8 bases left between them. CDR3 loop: CASSVAAASNQPQHF. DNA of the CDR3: TGTGCCAGCAGCGTAGCGGCGGCCAGCAATCAGCCCCAGCATTTT.

The CDR3 spells CASSLSGGIPYEQYF. In DNA, the CDR3 is TGTGCCAGCAGCCTGTCGGGGGGAATCCCCTACGAGCAGTACTTC. This rearrangement joins TRBV6-5 to TRBJ2-7; TRBD2 matches at 7 bases. The V gene's germline CDR1 is MNHEY and CDR2 SVGAGI. Trimming took 6 bases from V and 2 from J; bases not matched to a gene: 10. The CDR3 has 15 amino acids.

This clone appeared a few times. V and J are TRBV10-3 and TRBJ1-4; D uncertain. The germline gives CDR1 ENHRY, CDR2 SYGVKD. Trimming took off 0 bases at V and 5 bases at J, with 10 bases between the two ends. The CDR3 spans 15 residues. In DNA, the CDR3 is TGTGCCATCAGTGAGTCCCGACAACCAAATGAAAAACTGTTTTTT. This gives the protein CAISESRQPNEKLFF.

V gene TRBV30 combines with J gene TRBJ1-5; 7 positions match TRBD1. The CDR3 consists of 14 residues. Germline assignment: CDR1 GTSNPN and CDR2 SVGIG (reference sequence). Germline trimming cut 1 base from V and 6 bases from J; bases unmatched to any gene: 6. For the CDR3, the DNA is TGTGCCTGGAGTGGAGGGACAGTCGGTCAGCCCCAGCATTTT. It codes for CAWSGGTVGQPQHF. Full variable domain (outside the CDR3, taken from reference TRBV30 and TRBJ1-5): SQTIHQWPATLVQPVGSPLSLECTVEGTSNPNLYWYRQAAGRGLQLLFYSVGIGQISSEVPQNLSASRPQDRQFILSSKKLLLSDSGFYLCAWSGGTVGQPQHFGDGTRLSIL.

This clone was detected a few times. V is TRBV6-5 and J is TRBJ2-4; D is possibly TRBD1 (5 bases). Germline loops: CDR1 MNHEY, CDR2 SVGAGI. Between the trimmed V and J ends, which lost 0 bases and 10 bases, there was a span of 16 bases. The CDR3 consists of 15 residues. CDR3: CASSYSRQTIGIQYF. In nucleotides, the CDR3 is TGTGCCAGCAGTTACTCGAGACAGACCATCGGGATTCAGTACTTC.

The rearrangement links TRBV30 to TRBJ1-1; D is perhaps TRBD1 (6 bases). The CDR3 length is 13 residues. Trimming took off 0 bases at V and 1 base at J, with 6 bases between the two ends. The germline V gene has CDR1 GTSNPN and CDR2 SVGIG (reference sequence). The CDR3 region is CAWSVGGNTEAFF. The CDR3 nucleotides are TGTGCCTGGAGTGTAGGGGGGAACACTGAAGCTTTCTTT. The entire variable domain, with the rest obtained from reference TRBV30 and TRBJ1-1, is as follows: SQTIHQWPATLVQPVGSPLSLECTVEGTSNPNLYWYRQAAGRGLQLLFYSVGIGQISSEVPQNLSASRPQDRQFILSSKKLLLSDSGFYLCAWSVGGNTEAFFGQGTRLTVV.

This CDR3 reads CASRLAKDSSYEQYF. Here the CDR3 DNA reads TGTGCCAGCCGTTTGGCTAAAGACAGTTCCTACGAGCAGTACTTC. This chain joins TRBV6-5 and TRBJ2-7; D is perhaps TRBD1 (5 bases). The CDR3 is made up of 15 amino acids. CDR1 is MNHEY and CDR2 is SVGAGI in the germline V gene. V dropped 8 bases and J dropped 1 base, with 18 bases sitting between them.

The CDR3: CASSLGGAGRAFF. The CDR3 DNA is TGTGCCAGCAGTTTAGGGGGGGCAGGGAGGGCTTTCTTT. V and J are TRBV28 and TRBJ1-1; TRBD1 might be the D (6 bases). This CDR3 contains 13 residues. The ends were cut back, 2 bases at V and 11 bases at J, with 15 bases in the middle. In germline, CDR1 is MDHEN, CDR2 SYDVKM.

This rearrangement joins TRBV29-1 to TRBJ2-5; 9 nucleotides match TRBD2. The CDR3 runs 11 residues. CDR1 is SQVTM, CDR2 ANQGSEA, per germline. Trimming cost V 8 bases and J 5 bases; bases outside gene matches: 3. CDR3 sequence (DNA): TGCAGCTCAGGACTAGCGGAGACCCAGTACTTC. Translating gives CSSGLAETQYF.

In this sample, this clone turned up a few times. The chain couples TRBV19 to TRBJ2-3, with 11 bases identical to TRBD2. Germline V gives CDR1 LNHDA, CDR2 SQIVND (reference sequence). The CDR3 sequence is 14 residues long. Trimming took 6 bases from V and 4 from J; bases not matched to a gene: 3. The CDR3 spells CASSDSGRADTQYF. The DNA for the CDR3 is TGTGCCAGTAGCGATAGCGGGAGGGCAGATACGCAGTATTTT. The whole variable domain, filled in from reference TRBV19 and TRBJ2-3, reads DGGITQSPKYLFRKEGQNVTLSCEQNLNHDAMYWYRQDPGQGLRLIYYSQIVNDFQKGDIAEGYSVSREKKESFPLTVTSAQKNPTAFYLCASSDSGRADTQYFGPGTRLTVL.

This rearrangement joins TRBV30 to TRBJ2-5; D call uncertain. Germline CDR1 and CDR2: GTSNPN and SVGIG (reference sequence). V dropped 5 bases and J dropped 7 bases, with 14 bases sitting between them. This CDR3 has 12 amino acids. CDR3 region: CAWRPLSGTQYF. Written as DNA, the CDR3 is TGTGCCTGGCGACCCCTGTCGGGGACCCAGTACTTC.

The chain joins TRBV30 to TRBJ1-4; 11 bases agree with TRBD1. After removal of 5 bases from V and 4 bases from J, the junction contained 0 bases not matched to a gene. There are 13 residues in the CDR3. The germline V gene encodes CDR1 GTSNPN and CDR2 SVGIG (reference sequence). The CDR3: CAWGTGGNEKLFF. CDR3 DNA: TGTGCCTGGGGGACAGGGGGTAATGAAAAACTGTTTTTT.

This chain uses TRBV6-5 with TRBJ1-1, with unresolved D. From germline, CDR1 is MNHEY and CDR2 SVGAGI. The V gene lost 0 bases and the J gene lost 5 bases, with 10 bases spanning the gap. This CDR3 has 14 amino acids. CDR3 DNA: TGTGCCAGCAGTTACTCGCTGGCAAGTACTGAAGCTTTCTTT. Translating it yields CASSYSLASTEAFF.

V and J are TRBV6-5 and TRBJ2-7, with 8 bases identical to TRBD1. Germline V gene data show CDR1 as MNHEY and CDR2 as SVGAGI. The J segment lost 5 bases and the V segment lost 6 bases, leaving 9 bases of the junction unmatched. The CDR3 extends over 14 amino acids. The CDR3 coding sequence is TGTGCCAGCAGCATAGGACAGGGAGTCAACGAGCAGTACTTC. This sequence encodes CASSIGQGVNEQYF.

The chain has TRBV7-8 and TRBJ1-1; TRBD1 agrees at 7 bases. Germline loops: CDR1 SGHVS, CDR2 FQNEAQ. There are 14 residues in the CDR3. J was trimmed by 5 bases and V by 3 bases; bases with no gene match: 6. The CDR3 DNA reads TGTGCCAGCAGCTTCAGGGGGGTCGGTACTGAAGCTTTCTTT. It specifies CASSFRGVGTEAFF. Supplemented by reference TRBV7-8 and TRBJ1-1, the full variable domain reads GAGVSQSPRYKVAKRGQDVALRCDPISGHVSLFWYQQALGQGPEFLTYFQNEAQLDKSGLPSDRFFAERPEGSVSTLKIQRTQQEDSAVYLCASSFRGVGTEAFFGQGTRLTVV.

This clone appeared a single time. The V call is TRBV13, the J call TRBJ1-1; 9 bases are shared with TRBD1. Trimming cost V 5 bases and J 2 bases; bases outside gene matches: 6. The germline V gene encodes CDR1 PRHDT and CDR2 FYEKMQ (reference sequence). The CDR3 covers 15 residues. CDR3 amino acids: CASSARTGANTEAFF. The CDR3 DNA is TGTGCCAGCAGCGCCCGGACAGGGGCTAACACTGAAGCTTTCTTT.

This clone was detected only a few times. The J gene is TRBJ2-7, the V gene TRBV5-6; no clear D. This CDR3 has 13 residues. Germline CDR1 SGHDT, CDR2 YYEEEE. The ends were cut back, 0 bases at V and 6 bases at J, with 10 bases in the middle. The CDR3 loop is CASSLATGLEQYF. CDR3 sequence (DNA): TGTGCCAGCAGCTTGGCTACTGGTCTCGAGCAGTACTTC.

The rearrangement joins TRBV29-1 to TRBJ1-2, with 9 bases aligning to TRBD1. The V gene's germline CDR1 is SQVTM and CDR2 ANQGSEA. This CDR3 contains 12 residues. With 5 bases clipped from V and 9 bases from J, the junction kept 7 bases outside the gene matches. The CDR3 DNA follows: TGCAGCGTTCTGACAGGGGGAATAAGCTACACCTTC. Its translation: CSVLTGGISYTF.

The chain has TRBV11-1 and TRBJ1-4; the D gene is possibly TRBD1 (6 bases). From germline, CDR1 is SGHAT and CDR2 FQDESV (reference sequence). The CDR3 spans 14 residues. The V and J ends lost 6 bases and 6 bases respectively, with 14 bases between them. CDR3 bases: TGTGCCAGCAGTTACAGGGCTTTGGATGAAAAACTGTTTTTT. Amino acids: CASSYRALDEKLFF.

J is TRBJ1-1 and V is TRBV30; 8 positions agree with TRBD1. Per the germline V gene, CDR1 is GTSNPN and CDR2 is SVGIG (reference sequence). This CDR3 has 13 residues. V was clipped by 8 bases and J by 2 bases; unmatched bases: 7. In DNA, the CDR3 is TGTGCCCACCAGGGGGCACATAACACTGAAGCTTTCTTT. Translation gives CAHQGAHNTEAFF.

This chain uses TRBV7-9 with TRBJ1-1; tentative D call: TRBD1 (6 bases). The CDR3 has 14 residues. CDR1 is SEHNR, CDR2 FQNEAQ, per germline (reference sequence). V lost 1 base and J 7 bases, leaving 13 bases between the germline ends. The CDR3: CASSLGAGGGEAFF. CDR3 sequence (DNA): TGTGCCAGCAGCTTAGGAGCGGGGGGCGGTGAAGCTTTCTTT.

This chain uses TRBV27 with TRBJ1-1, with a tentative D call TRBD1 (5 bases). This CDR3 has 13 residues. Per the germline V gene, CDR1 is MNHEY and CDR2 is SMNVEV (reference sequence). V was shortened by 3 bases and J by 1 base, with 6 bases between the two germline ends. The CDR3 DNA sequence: TGTGCCAGCAGTTTCGACAGGAACACTGAAGCTTTCTTT. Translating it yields CASSFDRNTEAFF.

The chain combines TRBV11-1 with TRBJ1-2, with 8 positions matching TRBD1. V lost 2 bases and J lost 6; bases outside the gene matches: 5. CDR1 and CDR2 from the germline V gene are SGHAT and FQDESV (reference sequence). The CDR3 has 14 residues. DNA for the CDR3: TGTGCCAGCAGCTTAACAGGGGGAGAGAATGGCTACACCTTC. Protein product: CASSLTGGENGYTF.

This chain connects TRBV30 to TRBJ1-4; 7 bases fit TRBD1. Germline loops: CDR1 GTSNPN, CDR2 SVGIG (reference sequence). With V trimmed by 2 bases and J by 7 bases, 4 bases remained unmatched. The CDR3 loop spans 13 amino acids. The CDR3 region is CAWSPTGVEKLFF. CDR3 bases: TGTGCCTGGAGTCCTACAGGGGTTGAAAAACTGTTTTTT.